The 10 T cell receptor beta chains below all came from one sample that was sequenced in a study of Ad26.COV2.S vaccination and SARS-CoV-2 variants. The assay was immunoSEQ multiplex PCR, and TCRdb's table has in-frame clones only and misses some. In the table there are a few hundred thousand clones, roughly 90% of which are singletons. Treatment meaning: some 20 received Ad26.COV2.S at low or high dose, single or two shots; about 5 received placebo; per-sample allocation not given. At day 63 after the first vaccine or placebo injection, samples were drawn. This specimen was peripheral blood, taken in a trial of Ad26.COV2.S vaccine versus placebo. The receptors originated from a person between 18 and 65 years old who received the Ad26.COV2.S COVID-19 vaccine or a placebo.

The V call is TRBV28, the J call TRBJ2-7; 9 bases line up with TRBD1. Per the germline V gene, CDR1 is MDHEN and CDR2 is SYDVKM. CDR3 length: 14 residues. The V segment lost 5 bases and the J segment 7 bases; nucleotides outside the gene matches: 9. The CDR3 DNA is TGTGCCAGCAGTAGGGACAGGGTCGGGAAAGAGCAGTACTTC. Translated: CASSRDRVGKEQYF.

The rearrangement uses TRBV4-3 and TRBJ1-2; D is unclear. The CDR3 is 13 residues long. Germline CDR1 is LGHNA and CDR2 is YSLEER. V was cut by 1 base and J by 7 bases, with 10 bases left in between. For the CDR3, the DNA is TGCGCCAGCAGCCAAGGGTCCTCAGGTGGCTACACCTTC. Translation: CASSQGSSGGYTF.

Only one count was recorded for this clone. Other DNA sequences from this sample encode an identical CDR3 as well. The chain recombines TRBV27 with TRBJ1-1, with D uncertain. This CDR3 is built from 13 residues. Germline assignment: CDR1 MNHEY and CDR2 SMNVEV (reference sequence). The V and J ends lost 3 bases and 2 bases respectively, with 7 bases between them. CDR3 nucleotides: TGTGCCAGCAGTTTCGGAGGAAACACTGAAGCTTTCTTT. This encodes CASSFGGNTEAFF.

The rearrangement uses TRBV2 and TRBJ1-4; 7 positions agree with TRBD1. Germline V gene lookup returns CDR1 SNHLY and CDR2 FYNNEI. The CDR3 has 14 residues. V lost 5 bases to trimming and J lost 3 bases; unmatched junction nucleotides: 3. DNA for the CDR3: TGTGCCAGCAGTTGGGGACAGCCTAATGAAAAACTGTTTTTT. Translated: CASSWGQPNEKLFF.

The table lists this clone with a few counts. The rearrangement links TRBV2 to TRBJ1-1; no firm D call. V lost 2 bases to trimming and J lost 5 bases, with 12 bases between them. The germline V gene encodes CDR1 SNHLY and CDR2 FYNNEI. The CDR3 spans 14 residues. The CDR3 is CASSELGSSTEAFF. For the CDR3, the DNA is TGTGCCAGCAGTGAACTGGGCTCGTCTACTGAAGCTTTCTTT.

The J gene is TRBJ2-1, the V gene TRBV6-5; weak D call: TRBD2 (7 bases). V was trimmed by 8 bases and J by 3 bases, leaving 17 bases between them. The germline V gene encodes CDR1 MNHEY and CDR2 SVGAGI. The CDR3 is made up of 15 amino acids. The CDR3 protein is CASRGAPNIYNEQFF. The CDR3 nucleotides read TGTGCCAGCCGGGGGGCCCCCAACATCTACAATGAGCAGTTCTTC.

CDR3 sequence (DNA): TGTGCCAGCCCGAGGACAGGAAGGGACACCGGGGAGCTGTTTTTT. As protein: CASPRTGRDTGELFF. The chain joins TRBV18 to TRBJ2-2, with 7 positions matching TRBD1. There are 15 residues in the CDR3. Germline lookup yields CDR1 KGHSH and CDR2 LQKENI. Trimming cost V 8 bases and J 3 bases; bases outside gene matches: 9.

This clone came up once. CDR3 nucleotides: TGCAGCGTTGAAGTTCATAAGGGAACCTACGAGCAGTACTTC. Its translation is CSVEVHKGTYEQYF. The genes are TRBV29-1 and TRBJ2-7, with D unresolved. V gave up 1 base and J gave up 2 bases, with 12 bases separating them. The CDR3 is 14 amino acids. CDR1 and CDR2 (germline): SQVTM, ANQGSEA.

This clone was recorded a few times. The CDR3 protein is CAWISNRAPNTGELFF. The DNA of the CDR3 is TGTGCCTGGATCTCTAACAGGGCCCCCAACACCGGGGAGCTGTTTTTT. The rearrangement uses TRBV30 and TRBJ2-2; possibly TRBD1 for D (6 bases). This CDR3 comprises 16 residues. The V end lost 4 bases, the J end lost 2 bases, and 17 bases lay between the germline ends. CDR1 and CDR2 (germline): GTSNPN, SVGIG (reference sequence).

The chain uses TRBV9 and TRBJ2-3; D is unresolved. CDR3 size: 13 residues. The V gene's germline CDR1 is SGDLS and CDR2 YYNGEE. V was clipped by 1 base and J by 2 bases, with 5 bases between them. CDR3 in DNA: TGTGCCAGCAGCGTATCCTACACAGATACGCAGTATTTT. Amino acid sequence: CASSVSYTDTQYF.